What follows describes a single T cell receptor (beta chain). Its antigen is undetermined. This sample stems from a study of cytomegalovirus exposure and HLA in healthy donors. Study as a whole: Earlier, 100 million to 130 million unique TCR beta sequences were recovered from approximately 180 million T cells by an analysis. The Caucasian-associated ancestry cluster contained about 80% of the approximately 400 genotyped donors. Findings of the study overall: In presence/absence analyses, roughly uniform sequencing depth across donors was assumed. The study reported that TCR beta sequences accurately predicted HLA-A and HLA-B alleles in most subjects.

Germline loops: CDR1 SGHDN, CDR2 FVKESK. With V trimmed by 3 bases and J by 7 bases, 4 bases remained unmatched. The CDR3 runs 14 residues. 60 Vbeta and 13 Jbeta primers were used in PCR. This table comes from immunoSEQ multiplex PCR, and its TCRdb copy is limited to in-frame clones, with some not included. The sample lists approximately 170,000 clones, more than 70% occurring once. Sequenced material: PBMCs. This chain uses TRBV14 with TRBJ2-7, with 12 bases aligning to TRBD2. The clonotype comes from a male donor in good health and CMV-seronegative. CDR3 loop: CASSHGLAGREQYF. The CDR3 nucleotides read TGTGCCAGCAGCCATGGACTAGCGGGAAGGGAGCAGTACTTC. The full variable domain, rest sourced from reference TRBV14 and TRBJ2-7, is EAGVTQFPSHSVIEKGQTVTLRCDPISGHDNLYWYRRVMGKEIKFLLHFVKESKQDESGMPNNRFLAERTGGTYSTLKVQPAELEDSGVYFCASSHGLAGREQYFGPGTRLTVT.